In this sample, the clone carrying this TCR beta chain turned up a few times. Its antigen is unidentified. These data come from a study of blood T cells in healthy people across ages. Overall study results and limits: The donors' CMV status was not determined, possibly confounding changes in expanded clonotypes. Unsorted PBMC material precluded a definitive naive versus antigen-experienced comparison.

Aged roughly 6 to 100, donors were systemically healthy Caucasians from Russia. Germline V CDR1 and CDR2: SQVTM, ANQGSEA. Trimming pared 4 bases from V and 0 bases from J, leaving 7 bases between. CDR3 length equals 12 residues. Primed by a sample-barcoded 5' primer and a J-beta primer mix, a second PCR proceeded for roughly 7 to 11 cycles. One entry per CDR3 protein, called by TCRdb with MiXCR from the 5' RACE reads. The data hold some 900,000 distinct CDR3 sequences, with about 44% observed a single time. Sequences were obtained from blood. This sequence originates from a man aged 25-45 years in good health. The chain recombines TRBV29-1 with TRBJ2-7, with D uncertain. In nucleotides, the CDR3 is TGCAGCGTTGTTAGTAGCTCCTACGAGCAGTACTTC. It encodes CSVVSSSYEQYF.